In its sample, the clone carrying this T cell receptor beta chain was seen once. The antigen is not known. Germline V gene lookup returns CDR1 LNHDA and CDR2 SQIVND (reference sequence). Trimming removed 6 bases from V and 2 bases from J, with 17 bases in between. The CDR3 totals 16 residues. The data were taken from a study of cytomegalovirus exposure and HLA in healthy donors. The overall study: A data release that came early held around 85 million unique TCRs from HLA-typed donors.

13 Jbeta primers and 60 Vbeta primers were used for the PCR. The repertoire was sequenced with immunoSEQ multiplex PCR; TCRdb's copy has only in-frame clones and lacks some. This table holds around 130,000 clones, 70% to 85% found once. Overall study findings and caveats: Presence/absence analyses assumed roughly uniform sequencing depth across donors, which may not hold. The study found most TCR sequences rare, yet found some public TCRs in many donors.

This rearrangement joins TRBV19 to TRBJ2-1, with D possibly TRBD2 on 6 matching bases. Sequences were obtained from PBMCs. This receptor was obtained from a boy between 10 and 17 years old in good health and CMV-seronegative. The CDR3 loop is CASRPRGGGTYNEQFF. The CDR3 nucleotides are TGTGCCAGTAGGCCTCGTGGGGGAGGCACCTACAATGAGCAGTTCTTC.